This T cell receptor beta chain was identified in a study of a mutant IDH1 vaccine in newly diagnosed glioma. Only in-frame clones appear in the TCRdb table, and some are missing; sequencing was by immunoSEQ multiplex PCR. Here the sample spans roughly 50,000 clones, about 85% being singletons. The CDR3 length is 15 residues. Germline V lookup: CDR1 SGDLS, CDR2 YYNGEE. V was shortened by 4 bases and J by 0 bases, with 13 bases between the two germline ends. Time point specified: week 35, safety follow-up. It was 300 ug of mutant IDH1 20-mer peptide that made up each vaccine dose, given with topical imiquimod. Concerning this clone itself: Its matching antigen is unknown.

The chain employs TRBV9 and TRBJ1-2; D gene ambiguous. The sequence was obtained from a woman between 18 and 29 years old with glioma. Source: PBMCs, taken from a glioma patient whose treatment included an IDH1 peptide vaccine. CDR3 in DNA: TGTGCCAGCAGCCCCCGAACCGCAACTAACTATGGCTACACCTTC. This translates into CASSPRTATNYGYTF.